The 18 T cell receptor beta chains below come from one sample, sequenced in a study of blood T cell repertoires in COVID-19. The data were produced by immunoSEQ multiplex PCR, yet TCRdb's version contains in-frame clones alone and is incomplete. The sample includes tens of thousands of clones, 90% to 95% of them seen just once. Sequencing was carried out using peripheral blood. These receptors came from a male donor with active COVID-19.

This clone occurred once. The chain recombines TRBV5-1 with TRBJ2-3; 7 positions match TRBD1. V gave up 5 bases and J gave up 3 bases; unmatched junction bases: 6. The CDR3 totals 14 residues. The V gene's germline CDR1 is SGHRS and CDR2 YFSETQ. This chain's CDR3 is CASRDIQGTDTQYF. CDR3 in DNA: TGCGCCAGCAGAGATATACAGGGGACAGATACGCAGTATTTT.

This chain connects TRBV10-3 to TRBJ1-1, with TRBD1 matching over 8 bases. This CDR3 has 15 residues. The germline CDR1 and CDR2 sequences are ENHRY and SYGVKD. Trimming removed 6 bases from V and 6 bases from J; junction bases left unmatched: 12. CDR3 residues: CAIRDREIGYAEAFF. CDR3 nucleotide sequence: TGTGCCATCAGGGACAGGGAAATTGGTTATGCTGAAGCTTTCTTT.

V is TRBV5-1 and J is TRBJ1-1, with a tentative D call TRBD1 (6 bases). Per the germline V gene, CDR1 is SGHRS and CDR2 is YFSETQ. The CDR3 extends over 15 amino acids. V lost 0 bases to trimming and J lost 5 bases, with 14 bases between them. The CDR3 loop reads CASSLDGGGGTEAFF. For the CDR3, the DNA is TGCGCCAGCAGCTTGGACGGGGGCGGGGGGACTGAAGCTTTCTTT.

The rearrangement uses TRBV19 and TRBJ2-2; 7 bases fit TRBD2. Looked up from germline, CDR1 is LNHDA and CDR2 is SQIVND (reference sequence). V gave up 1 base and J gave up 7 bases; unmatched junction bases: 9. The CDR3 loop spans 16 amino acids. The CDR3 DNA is TGTGCCAGTAGTATAGGTGCAGGGAGGGTAAGCGGGGAGCTGTTTTTT. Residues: CASSIGAGRVSGELFF.

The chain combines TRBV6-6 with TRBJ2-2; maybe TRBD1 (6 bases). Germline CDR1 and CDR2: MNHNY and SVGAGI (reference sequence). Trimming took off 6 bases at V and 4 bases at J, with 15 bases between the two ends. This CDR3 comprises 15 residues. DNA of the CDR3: TGTGCCAGCAGCCGAAGCGGACAGTCCACCGGGGAGCTGTTTTTT. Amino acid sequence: CASSRSGQSTGELFF.

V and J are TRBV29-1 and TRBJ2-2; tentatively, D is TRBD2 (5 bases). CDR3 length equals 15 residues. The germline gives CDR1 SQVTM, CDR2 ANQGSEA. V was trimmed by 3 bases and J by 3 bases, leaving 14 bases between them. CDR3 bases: TGCAGCGTTGAGACGGGGTCCACTCACACCGGGGAGCTGTTTTTT. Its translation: CSVETGSTHTGELFF.

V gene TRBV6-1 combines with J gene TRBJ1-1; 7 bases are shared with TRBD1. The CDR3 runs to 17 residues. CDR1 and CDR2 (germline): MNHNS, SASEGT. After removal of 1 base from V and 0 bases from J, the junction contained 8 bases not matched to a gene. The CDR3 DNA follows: TGTGCCAGCAGTGAAGATGGACAGGACCCAGTGAACACTGAAGCTTTCTTT. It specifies CASSEDGQDPVNTEAFF.

The CDR3 spells CASSYGGYNEQFF. CDR3 bases: TGTGCCAGCAGTTACGGGGGGTACAATGAGCAGTTCTTC. The rearrangement uses TRBV6-2 or TRBV6-3 and TRBJ2-1, with a tentative D call TRBD2 (6 bases). The germline V gene has CDR1 MNHEY and CDR2 SVGEGT. This CDR3 spans 13 amino acids. V was shortened by 2 bases and J by 4 bases, with 6 bases between the two germline ends.

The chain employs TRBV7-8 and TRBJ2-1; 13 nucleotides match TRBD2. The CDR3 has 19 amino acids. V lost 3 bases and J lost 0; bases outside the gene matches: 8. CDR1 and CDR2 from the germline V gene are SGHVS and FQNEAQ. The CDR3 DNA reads TGTGCCAGCAGCTTTAGACTAGCGGGGGGTTCGAGCTCCTACAATGAGCAGTTCTTC. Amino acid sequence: CASSFRLAGGSSSYNEQFF.

CDR3 sequence: CASSLVQGGYNEQFF. The CDR3 DNA reads TGTGCCAGCAGCTTGGTACAGGGAGGGTACAATGAGCAGTTCTTC. The genes are TRBV5-4 and TRBJ2-1, with a weak D call TRBD2 (7 bases). The CDR3 loop spans 15 amino acids. Trimming removed 0 bases at V and 4 bases at J, with 11 bases between. The germline V gene encodes CDR1 SGHNT and CDR2 YYREEE (reference sequence). The whole variable domain, remainder taken from reference TRBV5-4 and TRBJ2-1, is ETGVTQSPTHLIKTRGQQVTLRCSSQSGHNTVSWYQQALGQGPQFIFQYYREEENGRGNFPPRFSGLQFPNYSSELNVNALELDDSALYLCASSLVQGGYNEQFFGPGTRLTVL.

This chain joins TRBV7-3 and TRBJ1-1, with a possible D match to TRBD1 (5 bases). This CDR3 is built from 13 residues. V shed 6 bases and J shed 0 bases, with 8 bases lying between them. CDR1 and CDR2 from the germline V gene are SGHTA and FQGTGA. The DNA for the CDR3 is TGTGCCAGCAGAAGACAGCTGAACACTGAAGCTTTCTTT. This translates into CASRRQLNTEAFF.

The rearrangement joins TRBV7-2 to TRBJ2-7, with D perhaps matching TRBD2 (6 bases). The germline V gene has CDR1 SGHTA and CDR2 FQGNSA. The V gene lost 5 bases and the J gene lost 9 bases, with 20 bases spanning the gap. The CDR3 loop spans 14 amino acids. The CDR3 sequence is CASSARVPRGWQYF. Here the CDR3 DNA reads TGTGCCAGCAGCGCGAGGGTCCCGCGGGGATGGCAGTACTTC.

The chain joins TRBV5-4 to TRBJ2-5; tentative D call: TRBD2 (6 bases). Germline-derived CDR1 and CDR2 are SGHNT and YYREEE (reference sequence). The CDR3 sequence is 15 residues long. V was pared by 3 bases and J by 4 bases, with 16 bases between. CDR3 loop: CASSSPRLERETQYF. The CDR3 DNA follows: TGTGCCAGCAGCTCTCCTCGACTAGAACGAGAGACCCAGTACTTC.

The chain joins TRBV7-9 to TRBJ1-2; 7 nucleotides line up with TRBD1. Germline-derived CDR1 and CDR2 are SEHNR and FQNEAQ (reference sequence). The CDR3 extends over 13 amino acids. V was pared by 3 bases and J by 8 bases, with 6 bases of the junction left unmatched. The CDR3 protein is CASSFSGQRGYTF. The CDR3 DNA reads TGTGCCAGCAGCTTTTCGGGACAGCGGGGCTACACCTTC.

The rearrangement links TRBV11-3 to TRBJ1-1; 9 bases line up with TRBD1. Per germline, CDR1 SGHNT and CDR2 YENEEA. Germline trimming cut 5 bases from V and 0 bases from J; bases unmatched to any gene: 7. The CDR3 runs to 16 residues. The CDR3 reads CASSTQQGAVNTEAFF. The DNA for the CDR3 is TGTGCCAGCAGCACCCAACAGGGGGCAGTGAACACTGAAGCTTTCTTT.

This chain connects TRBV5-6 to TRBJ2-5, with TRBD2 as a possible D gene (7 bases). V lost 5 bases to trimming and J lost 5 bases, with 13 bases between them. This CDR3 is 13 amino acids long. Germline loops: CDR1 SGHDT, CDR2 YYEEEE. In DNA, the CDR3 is TGTGCCAGCAGATACGGGGGGCGGGAGACCCAGTACTTC. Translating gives CASRYGGRETQYF.

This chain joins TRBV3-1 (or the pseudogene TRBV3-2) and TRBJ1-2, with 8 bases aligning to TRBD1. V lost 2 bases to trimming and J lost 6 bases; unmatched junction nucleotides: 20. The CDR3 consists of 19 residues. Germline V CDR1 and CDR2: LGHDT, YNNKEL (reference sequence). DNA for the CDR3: TGTGCCAGCAGCCAAAAGGTACCAGGGGGCGCGTCCCATGGGGATGGCTACACCTTC. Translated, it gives CASSQKVPGGASHGDGYTF.

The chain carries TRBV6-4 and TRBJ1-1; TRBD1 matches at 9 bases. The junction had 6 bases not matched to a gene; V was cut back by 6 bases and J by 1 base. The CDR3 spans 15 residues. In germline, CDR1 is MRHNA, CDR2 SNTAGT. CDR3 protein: CASREEQGANTEAFF. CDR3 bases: TGTGCCAGCAGAGAAGAACAGGGGGCGAACACTGAAGCTTTCTTT.